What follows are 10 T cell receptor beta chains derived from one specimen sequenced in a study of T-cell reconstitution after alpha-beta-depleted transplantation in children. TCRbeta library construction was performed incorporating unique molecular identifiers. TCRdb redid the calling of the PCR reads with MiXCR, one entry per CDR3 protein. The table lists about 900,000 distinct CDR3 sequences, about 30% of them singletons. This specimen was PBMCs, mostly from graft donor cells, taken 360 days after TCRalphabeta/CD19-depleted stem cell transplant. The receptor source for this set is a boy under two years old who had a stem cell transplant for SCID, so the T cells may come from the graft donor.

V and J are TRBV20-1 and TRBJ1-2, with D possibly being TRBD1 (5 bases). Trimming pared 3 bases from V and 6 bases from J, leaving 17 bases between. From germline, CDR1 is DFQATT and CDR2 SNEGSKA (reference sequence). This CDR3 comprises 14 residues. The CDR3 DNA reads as TGCAGTGCTAGGGTCCCTCGGGGGAAGGATGGCTACACCTTC. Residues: CSARVPRGKDGYTF.

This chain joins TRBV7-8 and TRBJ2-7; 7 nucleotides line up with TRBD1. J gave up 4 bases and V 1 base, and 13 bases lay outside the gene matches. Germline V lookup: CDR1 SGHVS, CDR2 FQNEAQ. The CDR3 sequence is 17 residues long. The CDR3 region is CASSLVLSIRQGYEQYF. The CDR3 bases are TGTGCCAGCAGCTTAGTCCTCTCCATTAGACAGGGTTACGAGCAGTACTTC.

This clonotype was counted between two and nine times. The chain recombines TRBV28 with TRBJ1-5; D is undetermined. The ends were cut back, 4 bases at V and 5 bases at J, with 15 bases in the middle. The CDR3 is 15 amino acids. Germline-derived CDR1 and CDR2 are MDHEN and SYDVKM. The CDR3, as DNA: TGTGCCAGCAGTTCCTCCCGGGAATGGTATCAGCCCCAGCATTTT. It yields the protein CASSSSREWYQPQHF.

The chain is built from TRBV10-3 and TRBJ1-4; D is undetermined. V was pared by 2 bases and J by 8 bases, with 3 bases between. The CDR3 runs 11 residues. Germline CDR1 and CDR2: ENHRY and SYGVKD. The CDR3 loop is CAISEGEKLFF. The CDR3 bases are TGTGCCATCAGTGAGGGGGAAAAACTGTTTTTT.

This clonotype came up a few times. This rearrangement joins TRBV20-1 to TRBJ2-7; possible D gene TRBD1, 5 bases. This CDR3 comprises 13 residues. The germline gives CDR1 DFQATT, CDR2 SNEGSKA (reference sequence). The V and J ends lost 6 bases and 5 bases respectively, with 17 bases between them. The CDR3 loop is CSASKGVSHEQYF. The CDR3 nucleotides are TGCAGTGCCTCCAAAGGGGTTTCTCACGAGCAGTACTTC.

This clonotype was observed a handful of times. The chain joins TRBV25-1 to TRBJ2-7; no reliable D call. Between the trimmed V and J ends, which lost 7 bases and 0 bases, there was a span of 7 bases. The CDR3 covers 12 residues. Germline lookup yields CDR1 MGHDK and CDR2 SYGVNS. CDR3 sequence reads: CASTAASYEQYF. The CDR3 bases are TGTGCCAGCACCGCGGCCTCCTACGAGCAGTACTTC.

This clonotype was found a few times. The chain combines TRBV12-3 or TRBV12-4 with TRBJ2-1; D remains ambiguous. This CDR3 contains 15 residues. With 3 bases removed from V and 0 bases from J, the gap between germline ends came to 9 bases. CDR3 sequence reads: CASSFLQISYNEQFF. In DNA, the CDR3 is TGTGCCAGCAGTTTCCTACAGATCTCCTACAATGAGCAGTTCTTC.

The CDR3 sequence: CSASRPYSYEQYF. DNA for the CDR3: TGCAGTGCTAGTAGACCCTACTCCTACGAGCAGTACTTC. The rearrangement joins TRBV20-1 to TRBJ2-7; D is unclear. The germline V and J ends were trimmed by 3 bases and 0 bases, with 9 bases remaining between them. The germline V gene encodes CDR1 DFQATT and CDR2 SNEGSKA (reference sequence). This CDR3 has 13 residues.

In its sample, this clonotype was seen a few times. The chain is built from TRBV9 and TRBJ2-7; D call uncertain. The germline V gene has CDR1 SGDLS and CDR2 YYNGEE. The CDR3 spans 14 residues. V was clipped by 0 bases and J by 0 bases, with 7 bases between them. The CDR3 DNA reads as TGTGCCAGCAGCGTAGGCCCCTTCTCCTACGAGCAGTACTTC. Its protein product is CASSVGPFSYEQYF. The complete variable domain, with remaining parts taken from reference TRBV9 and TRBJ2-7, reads DSGVTQTPKHLITATGQRVTLRCSPRSGDLSVYWYQQSLDQGLQFLIQYYNGEERAKGNILERFSAQQFPDLHSELNLSSLELGDSALYFCASSVGPFSYEQYFGPGTRLTVT.

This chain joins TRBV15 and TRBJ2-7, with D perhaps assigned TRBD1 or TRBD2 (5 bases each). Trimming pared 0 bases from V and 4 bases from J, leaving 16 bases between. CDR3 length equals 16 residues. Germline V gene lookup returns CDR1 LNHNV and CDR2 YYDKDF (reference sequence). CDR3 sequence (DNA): TGTGCCACCAGCAGAGATATCGGCCTGGGGGATTACGAGCAGTACTTC. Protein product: CATSRDIGLGDYEQYF. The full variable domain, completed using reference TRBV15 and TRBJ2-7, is DAMVIQNPRYQVTQFGKPVTLSCSQTLNHNVMYWYQQKSSQAPKLLFHYYDKDFNNEADTPDNFQSRRPNTSFCFLDIRSPGLGDTAMYLCATSRDIGLGDYEQYFGPGTRLTVT.